This T cell receptor beta chain stems from a study of OX40 agonist ivuxolimab in advanced cancers. Here immunoSEQ multiplex PCR was the method, and the copy in TCRdb shows in-frame clones only, minus some. Counted here are over 10,000 clones, approximately 80% occurring once; the ten biggest clones make up under 30%. Trimming took off 5 bases at V and 8 bases at J, with 21 bases between the two ends. Germline V gene lookup returns CDR1 MNHNY and CDR2 SVGAGI (reference sequence). The CDR3 length is 15 residues. This chain joins TRBV6-6 and TRBJ1-2, with a weak D call TRBD1 (6 bases). This sequence originates from an adult with an advanced solid tumor such as melanoma, head and neck, liver or kidney cancer. Specimen: CD4+ or CD8+ T cells sorted from blood, collected in a trial of the OX40 agonist ivuxolimab. CDR3 region: CASSHTGNLPGGYTF. In DNA, the CDR3 is TGTGCCAGCAGTCACACAGGGAACCTGCCGGGGGGCTACACCTTC.